The 15 T cell receptor beta chains below all came from one sample that was sequenced in a study of neoadjuvant anti-PD-1 for oral cavity cancer. Noted time point: after neoadjuvant nivolumab, at surgical resection. Using immunoSEQ multiplex PCR, the repertoire was profiled, and TCRdb retains in-frame clones only, with some absent. The sample gives fewer than 15,000 clones, approximately 72% of which show up once; 2.8% is in the top ten. The specimen was PBMCs, collected after nivolumab (anti-PD-1) treatment. The source of these receptors is a person between 40 and 79 years old with oral cavity squamous cell carcinoma.

This clone was picked up a small number of times. The chain is built from TRBV11-2 and TRBJ1-2; D is uncertain. The CDR3 has 13 residues. Trimming cost V 1 base and J 2 bases, with 5 bases left between them. Germline V gives CDR1 SGHAT, CDR2 FQNNGV. The CDR3 DNA reads TGTGCCAGCAGCTTAGGACAAAACTATGGCTACACCTTC. The encoded protein is CASSLGQNYGYTF.

The V and J genes are TRBV5-1 and TRBJ2-2, with 7 bases lining up with TRBD2. CDR1 and CDR2 (germline): SGHRS, YFSETQ. V shed 6 bases and J 5 bases; nucleotides not matched to a gene: 16. The CDR3 loop spans 17 amino acids. The CDR3 region is CASKSEKKGGSTGELFF. The CDR3 bases are TGCGCCAGCAAATCAGAGAAAAAGGGCGGGAGTACCGGGGAGCTGTTTTTT.

The chain couples TRBV4-1 to TRBJ2-1; 9 bases map to TRBD2. Germline CDR1 MGHRA, CDR2 YSYEKL. CDR3 size: 15 residues. V lost 4 bases and J lost 4; bases outside the gene matches: 5. Written as DNA, the CDR3 is TGCGCCAGCAGCCCGGGACTAGCCCAGTACAATGAGCAGTTCTTC. Translating gives CASSPGLAQYNEQFF.

CDR3 sequence: CASSESGVQPQHF. In DNA form, the CDR3 reads TGTGCCAGCAGTGAGTCAGGCGTTCAGCCCCAGCATTTT. The chain couples TRBV2 to TRBJ1-5, with D hard to call. CDR3 size: 13 residues. The germline V gene encodes CDR1 SNHLY and CDR2 FYNNEI. Trimming removed 3 bases at V and 6 bases at J, with 9 bases between.

This clone was observed a handful of times. The chain recombines TRBV6-4 with TRBJ2-7; 9 bases agree with TRBD2. This CDR3 spans 15 amino acids. Germline V gene lookup returns CDR1 MRHNA and CDR2 SNTAGT. Unmatched junction bases numbered 7, after V lost 4 bases and J lost 3 bases. The CDR3: CASSVCGRENYEQYF. The CDR3, as DNA: TGTGCCAGCAGTGTCTGCGGGAGGGAGAACTACGAGCAGTACTTC.

This chain uses TRBV7-3 with TRBJ2-3; 8 nucleotides line up with TRBD1. Germline-derived CDR1 and CDR2 are SGHTA and FQGTGA. The V gene end was trimmed by 5 bases and the J gene end by 0 bases; junction bases not matched to a gene: 4. This CDR3 comprises 15 residues. CDR3 residues: CASSPRDRSTDTQYF. The CDR3 nucleotides are TGTGCCAGCAGCCCTCGGGACAGGAGCACAGATACGCAGTATTTT.

This clone was recorded a few times. This rearrangement joins TRBV28 to TRBJ1-5; 7 bases agree with TRBD1. Germline CDR1 reads MDHEN; CDR2 reads SYDVKM. V was pared by 3 bases and J by 7 bases, with 9 bases of the junction left unmatched. The CDR3 has 15 residues. Here the CDR3 reads CASSFRQGLFQPQHF. CDR3 DNA sequence: TGTGCCAGCAGTTTTAGACAGGGTCTCTTCCAGCCCCAGCATTTT.

This rearrangement joins TRBV10-3 to TRBJ2-7, with 11 bases matching TRBD2. The CDR3 runs to 17 residues. The ends lost 3 bases at V and 1 base at J; junction bases unmatched: 8. Germline assignment: CDR1 ENHRY and CDR2 SYGVKD. CDR3 protein: CAISDPRGTSGSYEQYF. The CDR3 DNA reads as TGTGCCATCAGTGATCCTCGAGGGACTAGCGGATCCTACGAGCAGTACTTC.

The chain uses TRBV21-1 and TRBJ1-2; the table's D call of TRBD1 was not tested on the DNA. TRBV21-1 is reported as a pseudogene. This CDR3 has 15 amino acids. For the CDR3, the DNA is TGTGCCAGCACCAGGGACATTAGCGAGGACTATGGCTACACCTTC. Its translation is CASTRDISEDYGYTF.

A few counts support this clone. The V and J genes are TRBV28 and TRBJ1-1; D call uncertain. Per germline, CDR1 MDHEN and CDR2 SYDVKM. V lost 8 bases to trimming and J lost 11 bases, with 12 bases between them. This CDR3 spans 10 amino acids. The CDR3 is CASSGNGAFF. The CDR3 DNA reads as TGTGCCAGCTCCGGGAATGGGGCTTTCTTT.

Remarks on this clone: At one of its ends the junction is not consistent with the germline gene, which may arise from a read error. The V and J genes are TRBV19 and TRBJ2-5; tentative D call: TRBD1 (6 bases). CDR1 and CDR2 (germline): LNHDA, SQIVND (reference sequence). The CDR3 has 13 amino acids. The CDR3 reads CASTGQSQATQYF. In nucleotides, the CDR3 is TGTGCCAGTACCGGACAGTCCCAAGCGACCCAGTACTTC.

This chain joins TRBV5-1 and TRBJ2-1; 9 bases match TRBD2. The CDR3 has 17 amino acids. V shed 4 bases, J shed 8 bases, and the junction held 16 bases outside the gene matches. Germline CDR1 SGHRS, CDR2 YFSETQ. CDR3 DNA sequence: TGCGCCAGCAGCCGCCCCGTGACTAGCGGAGACGGGGATGAGCAGTTCTTC. Translating it yields CASSRPVTSGDGDEQFF.

The gene calls are TRBV6-1 and TRBJ2-3; TRBD2 might be the D (5 bases). CDR3 size: 16 residues. Germline values: CDR1 MNHNS, CDR2 SASEGT. Trimming removed 1 base at V and 1 base at J, with 12 bases between. The CDR3 DNA follows: TGTGCCAGCAGTGAAGGGACTCTGATCGGCACAGATACGCAGTATTTT. This sequence encodes CASSEGTLIGTDTQYF.

This clone was picked up a small number of times. This chain connects TRBV2 to TRBJ1-1, with D possibly being TRBD1 (5 bases). Germline assignment: CDR1 SNHLY and CDR2 FYNNEI. Between the trimmed V and J ends, which lost 8 bases and 4 bases, there was a span of 17 bases. The CDR3 extends over 14 amino acids. This chain's CDR3 is CASGLEGTGTEAFF. CDR3 sequence (DNA): TGTGCCAGCGGTCTTGAGGGGACCGGCACTGAAGCTTTCTTT.

The V gene is TRBV4-2, the J gene TRBJ1-1; 10 bases line up with TRBD1. The CDR3 is 14 amino acids. Looked up from germline, CDR1 is LGHNA and CDR2 is YNFKEQ. The J segment lost 6 bases and the V segment lost 4 bases, leaving 5 bases of the junction unmatched. The CDR3 loop reads CASSPGDRGAEAFF. The CDR3 bases are TGTGCCAGCAGCCCAGGGGACAGGGGTGCTGAAGCTTTCTTT.